The clone carrying this TCR beta chain was found a few times. Its specificity is not known. The data were taken from a study of regulatory T cells in long-lasting Graves disease. Overall study findings and caveats: Patients with persistent disease shared 2,741 public clonotypes, outpacing the 966 shared by new patients. The study found TRBV28, TRBJ1-2 and TRBJ2-5 favored in persistent disease. Persistent cases of Graves' showed reduced TCR diversity relative to newly diagnosed patients.

Time point noted: persistent/refractory GD, antithyroid drugs over 5 years with positive TRAb. PBMC RNA was the source of the TCR library. The EDTA tubes were filled with 7.5 to 9 milliliters of drawn peripheral blood. This CDR3 comprises 14 residues. The germline V gene encodes CDR1 SGHNT and CDR2 YYREEE (reference sequence). Trimming took 5 bases from V and 7 from J; bases not matched to a gene: 8. Construction of TCR beta libraries relied on iRepertoire HTBI primers and on Arm-PCR targeting CDR3 regions. From the multiplex PCR reads, TCRdb called clonotypes with MiXCR, one entry per CDR3 protein. This table has about 470,000 distinct CDR3 sequences, about a fifth appearing once.

The sequence was collected from a female donor with Graves disease. The sample here was peripheral blood mononuclear cells (PBMCs), taken when the disease was refractory, from a patient treated with antithyroid drugs. The chain is built from TRBV5-4 and TRBJ2-2, with 7 bases that match TRBD2. CDR3 sequence: CASSRSGKGGELFF. The CDR3 DNA is TGTGCCAGCAGTCGGAGCGGGAAGGGCGGGGAGCTGTTTTTT.